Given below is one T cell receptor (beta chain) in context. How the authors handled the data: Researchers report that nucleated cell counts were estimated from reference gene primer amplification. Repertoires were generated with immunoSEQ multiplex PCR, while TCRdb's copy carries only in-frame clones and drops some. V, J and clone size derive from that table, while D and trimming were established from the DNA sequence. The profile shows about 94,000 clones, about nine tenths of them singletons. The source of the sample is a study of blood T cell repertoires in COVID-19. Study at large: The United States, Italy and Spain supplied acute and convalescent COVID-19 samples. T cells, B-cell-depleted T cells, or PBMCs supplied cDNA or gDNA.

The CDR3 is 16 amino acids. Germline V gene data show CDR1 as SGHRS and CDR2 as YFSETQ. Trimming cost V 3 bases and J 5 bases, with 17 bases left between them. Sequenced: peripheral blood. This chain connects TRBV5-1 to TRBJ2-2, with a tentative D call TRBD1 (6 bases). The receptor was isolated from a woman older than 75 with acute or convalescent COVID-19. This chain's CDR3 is CASSSGTSLGTGELFF. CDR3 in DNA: TGCGCCAGCAGCTCAGGGACATCCTTAGGGACCGGGGAGCTGTTTTTT.